Listed below are T cell receptor beta chains from one sample, sequenced in a study of T-cell reconstitution after alpha-beta-depleted transplantation in children. Each CDR3 protein is one row after TCRdb ran MiXCR on the PCR reads. This sample carries some 490,000 distinct CDR3 sequences, around 12% of them seen once, and the ten largest clones take around 6%. The sample consisted of PBMCs from the stem cell graft donor, taken from the stem cell graft. All receptors come from a human donor who donated a stem cell graft to a child with combined immunodeficiency. The CDR3 runs from the conserved cysteine through the conserved F or W. The order of the fields is J gene, clone size, D gene, V gene, CDR3 DNA, CDR3 protein. D genes are given only for firm matches. Clone size appears in some rows only: once, few, many, or a class for an expanded clone.

TRBJ1-5 | NA | NA | TRBV7-9 | TGTGCCCGCTGTTTTTCCGGGAATCAGCCCCAGCATTTT | CARCFSGNQPQHF
TRBJ2-5 | few | NA | TRBV24-1 | TGTGCCACCAGTGACCTATCGGGGACCCAGTACTTC | CATSDLSGTQYF
TRBJ2-2 | NA | NA | TRBV7-3 | TGTGCCAGCAGCCCGATTAACACCGGGGAGCTGTTTTTT | CASSPINTGELFF
TRBJ1-2 | NA | TRBD1 | TRBV5-1 | TGCGCCAGCAGCTTCCGGGACAGGGATGATGGCTACACCTTC | CASSFRDRDDGYTF
TRBJ2-3 | many | NA | TRBV5-1 | TGCGCCAGCACCGTGACTGGGGGTCTAGATACGCAGTATTTT | CASTVTGGLDTQYF
TRBJ2-2 | many | TRBD1 | TRBV5-5 | TGTGCCAGCAGCTCGACAGGGGCCACGAACACCGGGGAGCTGTTTTTT | CASSSTGATNTGELFF
TRBJ2-2 | few | NA | TRBV7-8 | TGTGCCAGCAGCTTAAGGCCCCAGGGCACCGGGGAGCTGTTTTTT | CASSLRPQGTGELFF
TRBJ1-3 | many | NA | TRBV7-9 | TGTGCCAGCAGCCACCAGGGAGACACCATATATTTT | CASSHQGDTIYF
TRBJ1-3 | many | NA | TRBV12-3/TRBV12-4 | TGTGCCAGCAATTCCCCCGGGGCCTCTGGAAACACCATATATTTT | CASNSPGASGNTIYF
TRBJ2-3 | NA | NA | TRBV7-2 | TGTGCCAGCAGCTTTTCTTTCAGCACAGATACGCAGTATTTT | CASSFSFSTDTQYF
TRBJ2-5 | many | NA | TRBV20-1 | TGCAGTGCTCCTAGCGAGGGAGAGACCCAGTACTTC | CSAPSEGETQYF
TRBJ2-2 | many | TRBD2 | TRBV20-1 | TGCAGTGCTAAGACGGGGGGGAACACCGGGGAGCTGTTTTTT | CSAKTGGNTGELFF
TRBJ1-1 | few | NA | TRBV18 | TGTGCCAGCTCACCATCCGGACACCGTGATGAAGCTTTCTTT | CASSPSGHRDEAFF
TRBJ2-1 | few | NA | TRBV20-1 | TGCAGTGCCAGGACAGATTACAATGAGCAGTTCTTC | CSARTDYNEQFF
TRBJ2-3 | few | NA | TRBV5-1 | TGCGCCAGCTCGAGTGGATACACAGATACGCAGTATTTT | CASSSGYTDTQYF
TRBJ2-1 | many | TRBD2 | TRBV20-1 | TGCAGTGCTTATAGGACTAGCGGGAGAGGTGAGCAGTTCTTC | CSAYRTSGRGEQFF
TRBJ2-7 | many | TRBD2 | TRBV12-3/TRBV12-4 | TGTGCCAGCAGCTCGCGCACTAGCGGCTACGAGCAGTACTTC | CASSSRTSGYEQYF
TRBJ2-7 | NA | TRBD2 | TRBV18 | TGTGCCAGCTCACCTTACAGCGGGGTCTCCTACGAGCAGTACTTC | CASSPYSGVSYEQYF
TRBJ2-2 | NA | NA | TRBV12-3/TRBV12-4 | TGTGCCAGCAGTTCACCCCCACCGCAGACGACCGGGGAGCTGTTTTTT | CASSSPPPQTTGELFF
TRBJ1-1 | NA | TRBD1 | TRBV7-9 | TGTGCCAGCAGCTTTATCGACAGGGGAGAGGTTGAAGCTTTCTTT | CASSFIDRGEVEAFF
TRBJ2-7 | many | TRBD2 | TRBV3-1 | TGTGCCAGCAGCCAGGGACTAGCGGGGGCCTACGAGCAGTACTTC | CASSQGLAGAYEQYF
TRBJ2-2 | few | NA | TRBV6-2/TRBV6-3 | TGTGCCAGCAGTCTCTACCTCCTCACCGGGGAGCTGTTTTTT | CASSLYLLTGELFF
TRBJ2-6 | many | NA | TRBV12-3/TRBV12-4 | TGTGCCAGCAGTTTAGAGAGTGGCGGGGCCAACGTCCTGACTTTC | CASSLESGGANVLTF
TRBJ2-3 | few | NA | TRBV7-9 | TGTGCCAGCAGGCCCGGGGGCACCTACTCGGGGGATACGCAGTATTTT | CASRPGGTYSGDTQYF
TRBJ2-7 | many | NA | TRBV3-1 | TGTGCCAGCAGCTTCGGAAGAGAGCAGTACTTC | CASSFGREQYF
TRBJ2-3 | few | TRBD2 | TRBV7-9 | TGTGCCAGCAGCCCCCCGGGAGCGGGATTTAGCACAGATACGCAGTATTTT | CASSPPGAGFSTDTQYF
TRBJ2-1 | many | NA | TRBV27 | TGTGCCAGCAGTTTTGCCAGGGAAAGTTGGAATGAGCAGTTCTTC | CASSFARESWNEQFF
TRBJ2-7 | NA | NA | TRBV7-8 | TGTGCCAGCAGCTTAGCGCAAGGGGGGGCCGAGCAGTACTTC | CASSLAQGGAEQYF
TRBJ2-2 | few | TRBD2 | TRBV20-1 | TGCAGTGCTAGAGTGGCTAGCGGGGACCGGGAGCTGTTTTTT | CSARVASGDRELFF